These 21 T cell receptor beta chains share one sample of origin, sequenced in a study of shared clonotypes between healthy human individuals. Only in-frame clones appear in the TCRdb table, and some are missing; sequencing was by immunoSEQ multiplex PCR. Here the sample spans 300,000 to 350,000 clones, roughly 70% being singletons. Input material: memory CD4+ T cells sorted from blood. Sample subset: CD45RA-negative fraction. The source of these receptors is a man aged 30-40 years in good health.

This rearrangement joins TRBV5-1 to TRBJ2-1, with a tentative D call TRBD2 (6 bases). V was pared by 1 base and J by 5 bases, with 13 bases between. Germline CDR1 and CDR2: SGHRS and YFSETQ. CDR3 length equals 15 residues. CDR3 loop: CASSLSGVGDNEQFF. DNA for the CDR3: TGCGCCAGCAGCTTGTCGGGGGTTGGGGACAATGAGCAGTTCTTC.

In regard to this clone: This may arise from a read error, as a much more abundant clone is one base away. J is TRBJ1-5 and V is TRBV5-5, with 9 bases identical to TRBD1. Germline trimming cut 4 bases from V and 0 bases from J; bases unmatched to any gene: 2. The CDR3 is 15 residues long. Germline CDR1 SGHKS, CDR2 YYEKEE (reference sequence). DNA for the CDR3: TGTGCCAGCAGCAGGACAGGGGTTAGCAATCAGCCCCAGCATTTT. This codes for CASSRTGVSNQPQHF.

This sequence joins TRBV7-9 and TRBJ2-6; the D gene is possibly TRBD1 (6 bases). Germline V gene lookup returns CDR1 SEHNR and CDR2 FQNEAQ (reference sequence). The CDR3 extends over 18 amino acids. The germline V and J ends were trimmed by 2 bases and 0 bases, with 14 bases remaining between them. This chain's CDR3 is CASSLPTGFLSGANVLTF. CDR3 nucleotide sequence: TGTGCCAGCAGCTTACCGACAGGATTCCTCTCTGGGGCCAACGTCCTGACTTTC. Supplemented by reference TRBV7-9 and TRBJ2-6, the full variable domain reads DTGVSQNPRHKITKRGQNVTFRCDPISEHNRLYWYRQTLGQGPEFLTYFQNEAQLEKSRLLSDRFSAERPKGSFSTLEIQRTEQGDSAMYLCASSLPTGFLSGANVLTFGAGSRLTVL.

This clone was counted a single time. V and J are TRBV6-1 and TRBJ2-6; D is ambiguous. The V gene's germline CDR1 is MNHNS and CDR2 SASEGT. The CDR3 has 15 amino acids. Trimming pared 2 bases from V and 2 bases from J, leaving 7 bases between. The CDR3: CASSEQVTGANVLTF. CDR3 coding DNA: TGTGCCAGCAGTGAACAGGTAACTGGGGCCAACGTCCTGACTTTC.

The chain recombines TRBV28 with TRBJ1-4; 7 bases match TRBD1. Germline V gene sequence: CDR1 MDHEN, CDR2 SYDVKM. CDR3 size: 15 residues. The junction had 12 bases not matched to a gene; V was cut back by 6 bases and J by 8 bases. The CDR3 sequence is CASRPPDRESEKLFF. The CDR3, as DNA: TGTGCCAGCAGACCCCCCGACAGGGAAAGCGAAAAACTGTTTTTT. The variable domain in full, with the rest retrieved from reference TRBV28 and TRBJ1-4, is DVKVTQSSRYLVKRTGEKVFLECVQDMDHENMFWYRQDPGLGLRLIYFSYDVKMKEKGDIPEGYSVSREKKERFSLILESASTNQTSMYLCASRPPDRESEKLFFGSGTQLSVL.

This CDR3 is CASSVGVDLSYNEQFF. The CDR3 bases are TGTGCCAGCAGCGTAGGAGTGGATTTATCCTACAATGAGCAGTTCTTC. V usage is TRBV9 and J usage is TRBJ2-1; no clear D. Germline CDR1 and CDR2: SGDLS and YYNGEE. Trimming stripped 0 bases from V and 1 base from J, with 11 bases between. The length of the CDR3 is 16 residues. Drawing the rest from reference TRBV9 and TRBJ2-1, the complete variable domain is DSGVTQTPKHLITATGQRVTLRCSPRSGDLSVYWYQQSLDQGLQFLIQYYNGEERAKGNILERFSAQQFPDLHSELNLSSLELGDSALYFCASSVGVDLSYNEQFFGPGTRLTVL.

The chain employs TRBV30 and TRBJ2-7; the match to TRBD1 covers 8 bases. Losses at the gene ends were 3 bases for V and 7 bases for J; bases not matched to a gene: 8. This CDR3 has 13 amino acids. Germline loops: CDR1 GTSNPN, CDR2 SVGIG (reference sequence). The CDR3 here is CAWSQGQVREQYF. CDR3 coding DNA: TGTGCCTGGAGCCAGGGACAGGTTCGTGAGCAGTACTTC.

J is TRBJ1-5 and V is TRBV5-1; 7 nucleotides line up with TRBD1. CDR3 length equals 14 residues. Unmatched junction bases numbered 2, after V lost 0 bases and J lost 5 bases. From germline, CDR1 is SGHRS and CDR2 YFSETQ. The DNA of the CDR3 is TGCGCCAGCAGCTTGGGACAGGGTGATCAGCCCCAGCATTTT. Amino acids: CASSLGQGDQPQHF.

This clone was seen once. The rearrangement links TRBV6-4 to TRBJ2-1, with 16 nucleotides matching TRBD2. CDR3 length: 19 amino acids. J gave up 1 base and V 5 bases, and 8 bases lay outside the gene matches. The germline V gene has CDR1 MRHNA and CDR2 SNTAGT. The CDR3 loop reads CASSRPGLAGGSSYNEQFF. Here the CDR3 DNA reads TGTGCCAGCAGTCGACCGGGACTAGCGGGAGGGTCGTCCTACAATGAGCAGTTCTTC.

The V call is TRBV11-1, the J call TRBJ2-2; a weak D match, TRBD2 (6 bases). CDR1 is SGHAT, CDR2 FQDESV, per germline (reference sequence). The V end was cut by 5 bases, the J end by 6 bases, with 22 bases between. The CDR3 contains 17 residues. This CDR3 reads CASSPPSGRGGSGELFF. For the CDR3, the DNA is TGTGCCAGCAGCCCCCCTTCGGGGCGGGGTGGATCCGGGGAGCTGTTTTTT.

This CDR3 is CASSPSITGETQYF. As DNA, the CDR3 is TGTGCCAGCTCACCATCGATTACTGGAGAGACCCAGTACTTC. The chain recombines TRBV18 with TRBJ2-5; unclear D gene. In germline, CDR1 is KGHSH, CDR2 LQKENI. V lost 2 bases and J lost 4, with 11 bases in between. The CDR3 runs 14 residues.

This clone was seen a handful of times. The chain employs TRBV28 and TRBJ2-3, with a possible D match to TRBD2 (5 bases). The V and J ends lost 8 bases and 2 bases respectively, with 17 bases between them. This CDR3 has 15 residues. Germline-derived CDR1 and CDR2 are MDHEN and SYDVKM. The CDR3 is CASGSTAAHTDTQYF. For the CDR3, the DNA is TGTGCCAGCGGGAGCACAGCGGCCCACACAGATACGCAGTATTTT.

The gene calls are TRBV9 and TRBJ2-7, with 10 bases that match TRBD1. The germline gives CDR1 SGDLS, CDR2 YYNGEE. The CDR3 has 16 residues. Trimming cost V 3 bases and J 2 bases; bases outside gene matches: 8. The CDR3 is CASSGAGTGVPYEQYF. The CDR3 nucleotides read TGTGCCAGCAGCGGGGCCGGGACAGGGGTCCCCTACGAGCAGTACTTC.

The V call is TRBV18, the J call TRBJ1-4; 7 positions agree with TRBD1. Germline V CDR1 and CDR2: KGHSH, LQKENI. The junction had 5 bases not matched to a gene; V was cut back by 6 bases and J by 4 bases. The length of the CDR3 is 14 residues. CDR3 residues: CASSGDRDNEKLFF. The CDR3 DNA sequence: TGTGCCAGCTCTGGCGACAGGGATAATGAAAAACTGTTTTTT.

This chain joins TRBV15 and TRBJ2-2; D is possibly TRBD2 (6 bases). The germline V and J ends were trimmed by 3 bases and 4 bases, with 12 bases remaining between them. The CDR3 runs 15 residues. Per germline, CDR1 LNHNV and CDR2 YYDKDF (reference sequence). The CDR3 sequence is CATSRGLWGTGELFF. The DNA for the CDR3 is TGTGCCACCAGCAGGGGACTCTGGGGCACCGGGGAGCTGTTTTTT.

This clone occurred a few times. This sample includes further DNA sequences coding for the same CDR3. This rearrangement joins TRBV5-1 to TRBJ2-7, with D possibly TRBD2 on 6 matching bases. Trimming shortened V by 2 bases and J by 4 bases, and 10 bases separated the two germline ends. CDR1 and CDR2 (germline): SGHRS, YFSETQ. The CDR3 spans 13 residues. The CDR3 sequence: CASSFSGSYEQYF. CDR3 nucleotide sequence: TGCGCCAGCAGCTTTAGCGGATCTTACGAGCAGTACTTC.

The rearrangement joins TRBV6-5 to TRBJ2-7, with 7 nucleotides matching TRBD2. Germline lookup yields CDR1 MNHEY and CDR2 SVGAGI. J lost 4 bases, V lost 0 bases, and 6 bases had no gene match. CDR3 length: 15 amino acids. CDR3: CASSYSVSGPYEQYF. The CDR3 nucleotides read TGTGCCAGCAGTTACTCGGTTAGCGGGCCATACGAGCAGTACTTC.

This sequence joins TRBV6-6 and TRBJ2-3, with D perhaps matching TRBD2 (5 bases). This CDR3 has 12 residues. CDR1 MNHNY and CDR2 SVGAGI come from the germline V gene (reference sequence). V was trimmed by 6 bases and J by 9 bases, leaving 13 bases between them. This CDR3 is CASSPEGGTQYF. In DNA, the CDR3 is TGTGCCAGCAGCCCCGAAGGAGGCACGCAGTATTTT.

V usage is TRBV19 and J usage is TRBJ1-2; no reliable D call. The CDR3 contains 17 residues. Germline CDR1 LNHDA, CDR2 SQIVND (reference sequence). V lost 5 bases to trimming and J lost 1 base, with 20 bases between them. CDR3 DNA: TGTGCCAGTAGTCACAACACCGGGTCAAAATATAACTATGGCTACACCTTC. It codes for CASSHNTGSKYNYGYTF.

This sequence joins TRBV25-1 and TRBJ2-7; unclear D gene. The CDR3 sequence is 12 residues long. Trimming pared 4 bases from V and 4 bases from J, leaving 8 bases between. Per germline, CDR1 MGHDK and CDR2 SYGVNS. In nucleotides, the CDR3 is TGTGCCAGCAGTGGGGGTTTATACGAGCAGTACTTC. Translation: CASSGGLYEQYF.

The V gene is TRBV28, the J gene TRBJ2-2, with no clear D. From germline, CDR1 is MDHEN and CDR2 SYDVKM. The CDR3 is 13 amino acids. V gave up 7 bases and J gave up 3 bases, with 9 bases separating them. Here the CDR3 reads CASTRWDTGELFF. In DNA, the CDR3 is TGTGCCAGCACCCGATGGGACACCGGGGAGCTGTTTTTT.